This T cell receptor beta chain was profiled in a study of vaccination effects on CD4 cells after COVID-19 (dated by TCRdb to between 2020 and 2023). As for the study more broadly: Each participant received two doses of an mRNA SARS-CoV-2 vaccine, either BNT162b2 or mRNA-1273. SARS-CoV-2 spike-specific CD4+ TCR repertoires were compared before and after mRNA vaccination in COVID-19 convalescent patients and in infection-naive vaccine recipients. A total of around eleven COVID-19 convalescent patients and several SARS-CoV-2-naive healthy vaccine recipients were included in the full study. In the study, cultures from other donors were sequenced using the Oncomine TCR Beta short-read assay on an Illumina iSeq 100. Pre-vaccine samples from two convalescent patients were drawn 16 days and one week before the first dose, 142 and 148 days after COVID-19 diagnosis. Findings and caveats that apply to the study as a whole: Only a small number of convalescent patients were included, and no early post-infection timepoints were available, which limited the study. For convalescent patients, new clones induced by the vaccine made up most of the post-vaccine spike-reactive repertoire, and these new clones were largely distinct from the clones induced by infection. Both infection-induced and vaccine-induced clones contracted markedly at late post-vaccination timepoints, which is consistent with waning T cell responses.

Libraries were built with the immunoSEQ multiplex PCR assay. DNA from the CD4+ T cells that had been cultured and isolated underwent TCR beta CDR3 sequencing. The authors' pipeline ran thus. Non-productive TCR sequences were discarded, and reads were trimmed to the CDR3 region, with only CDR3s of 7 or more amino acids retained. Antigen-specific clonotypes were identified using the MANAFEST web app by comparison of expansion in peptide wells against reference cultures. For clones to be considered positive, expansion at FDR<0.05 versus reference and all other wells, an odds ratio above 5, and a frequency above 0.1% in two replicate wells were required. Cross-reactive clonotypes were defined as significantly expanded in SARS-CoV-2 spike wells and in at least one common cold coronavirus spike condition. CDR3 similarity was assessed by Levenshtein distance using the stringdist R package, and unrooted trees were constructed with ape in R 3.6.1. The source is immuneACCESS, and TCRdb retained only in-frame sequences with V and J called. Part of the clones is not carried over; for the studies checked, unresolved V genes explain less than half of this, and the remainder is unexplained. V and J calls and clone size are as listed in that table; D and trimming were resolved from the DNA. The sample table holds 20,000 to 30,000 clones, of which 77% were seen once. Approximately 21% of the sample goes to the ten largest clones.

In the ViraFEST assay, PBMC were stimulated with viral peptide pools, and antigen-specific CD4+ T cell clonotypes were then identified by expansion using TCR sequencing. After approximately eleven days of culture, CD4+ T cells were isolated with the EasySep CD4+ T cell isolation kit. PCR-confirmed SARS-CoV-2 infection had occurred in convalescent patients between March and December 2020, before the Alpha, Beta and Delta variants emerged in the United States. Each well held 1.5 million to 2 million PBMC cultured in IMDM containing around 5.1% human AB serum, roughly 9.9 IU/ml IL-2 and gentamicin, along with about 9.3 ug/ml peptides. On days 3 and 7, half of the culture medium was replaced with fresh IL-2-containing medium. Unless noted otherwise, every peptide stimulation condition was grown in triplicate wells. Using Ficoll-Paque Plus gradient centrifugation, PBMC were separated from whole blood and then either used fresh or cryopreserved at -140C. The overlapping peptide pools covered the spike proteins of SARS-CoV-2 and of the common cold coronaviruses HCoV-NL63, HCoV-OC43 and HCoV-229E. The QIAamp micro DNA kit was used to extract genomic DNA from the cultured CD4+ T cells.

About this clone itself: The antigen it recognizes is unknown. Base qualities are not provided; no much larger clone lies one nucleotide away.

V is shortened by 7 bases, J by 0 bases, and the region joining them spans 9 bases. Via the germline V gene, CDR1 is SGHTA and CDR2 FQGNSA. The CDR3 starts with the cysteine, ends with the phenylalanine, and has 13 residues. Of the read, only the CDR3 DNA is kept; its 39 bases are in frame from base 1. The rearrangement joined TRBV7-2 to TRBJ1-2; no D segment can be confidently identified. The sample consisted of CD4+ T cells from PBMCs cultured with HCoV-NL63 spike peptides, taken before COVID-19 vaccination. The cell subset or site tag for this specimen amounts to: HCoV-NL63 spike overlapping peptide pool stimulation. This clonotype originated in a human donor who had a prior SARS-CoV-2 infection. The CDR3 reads CASTKDANYGYTF. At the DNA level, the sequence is TGTGCCAGCACCAAGGACGCTAACTATGGCTACACCTTC.